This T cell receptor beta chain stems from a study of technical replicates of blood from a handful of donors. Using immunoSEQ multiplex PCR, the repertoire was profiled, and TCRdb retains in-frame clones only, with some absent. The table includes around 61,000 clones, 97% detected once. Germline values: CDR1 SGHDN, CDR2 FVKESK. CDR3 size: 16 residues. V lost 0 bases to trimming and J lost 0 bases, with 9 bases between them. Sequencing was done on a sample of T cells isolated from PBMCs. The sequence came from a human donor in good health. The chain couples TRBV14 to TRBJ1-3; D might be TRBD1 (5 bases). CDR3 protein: CASSQDPTASGNTIYF. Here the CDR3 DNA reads TGTGCCAGCAGCCAAGATCCGACAGCCTCTGGAAACACCATATATTTT.